This is a list of T cell receptor beta chains from one sample in a study of blood T cells in healthy people across ages. TCRdb reprocessed the 5' RACE reads via MiXCR and lists one record per CDR3 protein. The data hold some 1.5 million distinct CDR3 sequences, with about 45% observed a single time. The sequenced sample was blood. The receptors here all came from a woman under 30 in good health. The CDR3 runs from the conserved cysteine through the conserved F or W. D genes are given only for firm matches. Size is stated for part of the rows, as once, few or many counts, or as a class when the clone is expanded.

j_call: TRBJ1-1; d_call: NA; v_call: TRBV20-1; clone_size: NA; cdr3_aa: CSARGGTFTEAFF; cdr3_nt: TGCAGTGCTAGAGGAGGGACGTTCACTGAAGCTTTCTTT
j_call: TRBJ2-7; d_call: TRBD2; v_call: TRBV7-2; clone_size: NA; cdr3_aa: CASTLGQGLAGDEQYF; cdr3_nt: TGTGCCAGCACCCTTGGGCAGGGACTAGCGGGAGACGAGCAGTACTTC
j_call: TRBJ1-1; d_call: TRBD1; v_call: TRBV7-9; clone_size: NA; cdr3_aa: CASSPGQGTDTEAFF; cdr3_nt: TGTGCCAGCAGCCCCGGACAGGGAACAGACACTGAAGCTTTCTTT
j_call: TRBJ1-1; d_call: TRBD1; v_call: TRBV7-2; clone_size: NA; cdr3_aa: CASSLELRDREAFF; cdr3_nt: TGTGCCAGCAGCTTAGAACTCCGGGACAGAGAAGCTTTCTTT
j_call: TRBJ2-7; d_call: TRBD2; v_call: TRBV5-1; clone_size: once; cdr3_aa: CASRSGGDTYEQYF; cdr3_nt: TGCGCCAGCAGGTCGGGAGGGGATACCTACGAGCAGTACTTC
j_call: TRBJ1-1; d_call: TRBD1; v_call: TRBV6-1; clone_size: NA; cdr3_aa: CASSEGQGGTEAFF; cdr3_nt: TGTGCCAGCAGTGAAGGGCAGGGGGGCACTGAAGCTTTCTTT
j_call: TRBJ2-3; d_call: NA; v_call: TRBV4-2; clone_size: NA; cdr3_aa: CASSLGEGTDTQYF; cdr3_nt: TGTGCCAGCAGCCTAGGGGAGGGCACAGATACGCAGTATTTT
j_call: TRBJ1-2; d_call: NA; v_call: TRBV5-5; clone_size: NA; cdr3_aa: CASSLAMTGWGYTF; cdr3_nt: TGTGCCAGCAGCTTGGCCATGACGGGATGGGGCTACACCTTC
j_call: TRBJ1-5; d_call: TRBD1; v_call: TRBV30; clone_size: NA; cdr3_aa: CAWTGTGSFNQPQHF; cdr3_nt: TGTGCCTGGACCGGGACAGGGTCATTTAATCAGCCCCAGCATTTT
j_call: TRBJ1-4; d_call: TRBD1; v_call: TRBV20-1; clone_size: few; cdr3_aa: CSAREQGEKLFF; cdr3_nt: TGCAGTGCTAGAGAACAGGGGGAAAAACTGTTTTTT
j_call: TRBJ2-5; d_call: NA; v_call: TRBV7-3; clone_size: NA; cdr3_aa: CASSLVRVDRETQYF; cdr3_nt: TGTGCCAGCAGCTTAGTCAGGGTCGATAGAGAGACCCAGTACTTC
j_call: TRBJ2-3; d_call: TRBD1; v_call: TRBV7-7; clone_size: NA; cdr3_aa: CASSPGQGAADTQYF; cdr3_nt: TGTGCTAGCAGCCCGGGACAGGGGGCCGCAGATACGCAGTATTTT
j_call: TRBJ2-1; d_call: NA; v_call: TRBV29-1; clone_size: NA; cdr3_aa: CSVALYYNEQFF; cdr3_nt: TGCAGCGTTGCACTTTACTACAATGAGCAGTTCTTC
j_call: TRBJ1-1; d_call: TRBD1; v_call: TRBV20-1; clone_size: NA; cdr3_aa: CSAPAGQGARGTEAFF; cdr3_nt: TGCAGTGCTCCGGCAGGACAGGGGGCGCGCGGGACTGAAGCTTTCTTT
j_call: TRBJ2-7; d_call: TRBD1; v_call: TRBV7-9; clone_size: NA; cdr3_aa: CASSLVKLLGTGSYEQYF; cdr3_nt: TGTGCCAGCAGCTTAGTAAAGTTGCTCGGGACAGGGTCCTACGAGCAGTACTTC
j_call: TRBJ2-1; d_call: TRBD2; v_call: TRBV29-1; clone_size: NA; cdr3_aa: CSVGGLAGFYNEQFF; cdr3_nt: TGCAGCGTTGGTGGGTTAGCGGGGTTTTACAATGAGCAGTTCTTC
j_call: TRBJ2-3; d_call: TRBD2; v_call: TRBV24-1; clone_size: few; cdr3_aa: CATGGRPSPTDTQYF; cdr3_nt: TGTGCCACCGGCGGGAGGCCCTCTCCCACAGATACGCAGTATTTT
j_call: TRBJ1-2; d_call: NA; v_call: TRBV4-2; clone_size: NA; cdr3_aa: CASSQGGAGVFYGYTF; cdr3_nt: TGTGCCAGCAGCCAAGGTGGGGCAGGGGTGTTTTATGGCTACACCTTC
j_call: TRBJ2-7; d_call: NA; v_call: TRBV5-1; clone_size: NA; cdr3_aa: CASNTTGSNYEQYF; cdr3_nt: TGCGCCAGCAACACCACAGGGAGCAACTACGAGCAGTACTTC